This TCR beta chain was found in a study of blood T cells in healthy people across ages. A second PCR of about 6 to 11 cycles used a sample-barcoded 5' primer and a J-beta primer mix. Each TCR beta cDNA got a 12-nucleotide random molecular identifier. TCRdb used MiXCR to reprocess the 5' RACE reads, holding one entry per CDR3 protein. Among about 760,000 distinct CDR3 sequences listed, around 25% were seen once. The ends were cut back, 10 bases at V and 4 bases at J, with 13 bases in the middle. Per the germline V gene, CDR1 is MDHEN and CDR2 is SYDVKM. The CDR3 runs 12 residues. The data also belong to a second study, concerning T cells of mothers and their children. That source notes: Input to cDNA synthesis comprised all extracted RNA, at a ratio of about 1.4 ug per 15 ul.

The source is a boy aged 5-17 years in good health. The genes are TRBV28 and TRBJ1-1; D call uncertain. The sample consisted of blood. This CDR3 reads CATAILGTEAFF. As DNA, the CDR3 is TGTGCCACCGCTATATTAGGCACTGAAGCTTTCTTT.